Sequencing of this T cell receptor (beta chain) was carried out in a study of blood T cell repertoires in COVID-19. The wider study: T cells, B-cell-depleted T cells, or PBMCs provided the cDNA or gDNA that served as material.

Symptom resolution, clearance, or two negative PCRs marked the recovered donors of Cohort 3. CDR1 is KGHDR and CDR2 is SFDVKD in the germline V gene. The J segment lost 8 bases and the V segment lost 0 bases, leaving 8 bases of the junction unmatched. The CDR3 loop spans 16 amino acids. TCRdb's copy holds only in-frame clones and misses some; the assay was immunoSEQ multiplex PCR. The profile shows 150,000 to 200,000 clones, approximately 88% of them singletons. The material sequenced was PBMCs or T cells enriched from blood (not recorded which). The gene calls are TRBV24-1 and TRBJ2-1; TRBD2 matches 8 bases. The source is a woman younger than 30 who had recovered from COVID-19. CDR3 sequence (DNA): TGTGCCACCAGTGATTTGTTCCGGGAGGGTGTAGATGAGCAGTTCTTC. This codes for CATSDLFREGVDEQFF.